These 14 T cell receptor beta chains were all obtained from the same sample, sequenced in a study of blood T cell repertoires in COVID-19. Here immunoSEQ multiplex PCR was the method, and the copy in TCRdb shows in-frame clones only, minus some. The sample has roughly 190,000 clones, over 80% seen once. Sequencing input: PBMCs or T cells enriched from blood (not recorded which). The source of these receptors is a young woman who had been exposed to COVID-19.

This clone was seen a few times. This chain joins TRBV3-1 (or the pseudogene TRBV3-2) and TRBJ1-1, with D hard to call. CDR1 is LGHDT and CDR2 is YNNKEL in the germline V gene (reference sequence). The germline V and J ends were trimmed by 0 bases and 8 bases, with 10 bases remaining between them. CDR3 length equals 13 residues. The CDR3 loop is CASSQESGDEAFF. The DNA of the CDR3 is TGTGCCAGCAGCCAAGAGTCAGGTGACGAAGCTTTCTTT.

Comments on this clone: At one boundary the junction diverges from the germline segment, which might be a read error. The CDR3 sequence is CASSLSANINEKLFF. CDR3 DNA sequence: TGTGCTAGCAGCTTAAGTGCAAACATTAATGAAAAACTGTTTTTT. The chain employs TRBV7-7 and TRBJ1-4; D unresolved. CDR3 length: 15 residues. Germline CDR1 and CDR2: SSHAT and FNYEAQ (reference sequence).

This chain connects TRBV28 to TRBJ1-1; 7 bases align to TRBD1. CDR3 size: 15 residues. J lost 4 bases, V lost 2 bases, and 7 bases had no gene match. CDR1 MDHEN and CDR2 SYDVKM come from the germline V gene. The CDR3 protein is CASSLRAGGATEAFF. The DNA of the CDR3 is TGTGCCAGCAGTTTACGGGCAGGGGGAGCCACTGAAGCTTTCTTT.

The chain carries TRBV5-1 and TRBJ1-2; 7 nucleotides match TRBD1. The germline gives CDR1 SGHRS, CDR2 YFSETQ. The CDR3 runs 15 residues. V trimming: 0 bases; J trimming: 1 base; junction bases outside the gene matches: 3. CDR3 sequence: CASSLGGQYNYGYTF. In DNA form, the CDR3 reads TGCGCCAGCAGCTTGGGGGGACAGTATAACTATGGCTACACCTTC.

The rearrangement links TRBV29-1 to TRBJ2-1; TRBD1 might be the D (6 bases). The CDR3 contains 16 residues. CDR1 is SQVTM, CDR2 ANQGSEA, per germline. The V and J ends lost 1 base and 6 bases respectively, with 19 bases between them. CDR3 sequence reads: CSVEGWTDLQLNEQFF. The CDR3 DNA reads as TGCAGCGTTGAAGGATGGACAGACCTTCAGCTCAATGAGCAGTTCTTC.

The chain carries TRBV27 and TRBJ1-2, with TRBD1 matching 7 bases. The germline V gene encodes CDR1 MNHEY and CDR2 SMNVEV (reference sequence). Trimming at V came to 1 base and at J to 2 bases, leaving 1 base not matched to a gene. CDR3 length equals 14 residues. Here the CDR3 DNA reads TGTGCCAGCAGTTTATTGGGACAGAACTATGGCTACACCTTC. Protein sequence: CASSLLGQNYGYTF.

The chain employs TRBV5-5 and TRBJ1-5; a possible D gene is TRBD1 (6 bases). CDR1 is SGHKS and CDR2 is YYEKEE in the germline V gene (reference sequence). V dropped 0 bases and J dropped 2 bases, with 9 bases sitting between them. This CDR3 contains 15 residues. The CDR3 spells CASSLATGRNQPQHF. The DNA of the CDR3 is TGTGCCAGCAGCTTGGCCACAGGGCGCAATCAGCCCCAGCATTTT.

The gene calls are TRBV7-9 and TRBJ2-1, with D hard to call. Between the trimmed V and J ends, which lost 1 base and 8 bases, there was a span of 15 bases. This CDR3 has 15 residues. The germline V gene has CDR1 SEHNR and CDR2 FQNEAQ (reference sequence). The CDR3 loop is CASSLDGASSDEQFF. In nucleotides, the CDR3 is TGTGCCAGCAGCTTAGACGGTGCGAGTTCTGATGAGCAGTTCTTC.

The rearrangement joins TRBV7-2 to TRBJ1-1, with a possible D match to TRBD1 (6 bases). This CDR3 is built from 13 residues. Trimming removed 5 bases from V and 8 bases from J, with 15 bases in between. Germline V CDR1 and CDR2: SGHTA, FQGNSA. The CDR3 spells CASSRGGQGEAFF. CDR3 DNA: TGTGCCAGCAGCCGCGGTGGGCAGGGGGAAGCTTTCTTT.

The V call is TRBV9, the J call TRBJ2-2, with TRBD1 identical over 12 bases. Germline V CDR1 and CDR2: SGDLS, YYNGEE. V shed 1 base and J 4 bases; nucleotides not matched to a gene: 11. The CDR3 totals 19 residues. In nucleotides, the CDR3 is TGTGCCAGCAGCGTATACGGGACAGGGGGCTGGGATGGCACCGGGGAGCTGTTTTTT. Its translation: CASSVYGTGGWDGTGELFF.

V and J are TRBV4-3 and TRBJ1-2; D may be TRBD1 (6 bases). V was clipped by 0 bases and J by 0 bases, with 11 bases between them. The V gene's germline CDR1 is LGHNA and CDR2 YSLEER. There are 16 residues in the CDR3. CDR3 DNA sequence: TGCGCCAGCAGCCAAGAGGGACACCTCGCTAACTATGGCTACACCTTC. Translated: CASSQEGHLANYGYTF.

This clone is a singleton in its sample. This chain uses TRBV18 with TRBJ1-2; D may be TRBD1 (5 bases). V dropped 3 bases and J dropped 6 bases, with 14 bases sitting between them. This CDR3 is 14 amino acids long. Germline V gene lookup returns CDR1 KGHSH and CDR2 LQKENI. The CDR3, as DNA: TGTGCCAGCTCACCGGTTACTCAGGGCCATGGCTACACCTTC. It yields the protein CASSPVTQGHGYTF.

The chain is built from TRBV27 and TRBJ2-5; 8 bases fit TRBD1. The CDR3 sequence is 14 residues long. J was trimmed by 4 bases and V by 2 bases; bases with no gene match: 3. Germline-derived CDR1 and CDR2 are MNHEY and SMNVEV (reference sequence). The CDR3: CASSLRTGRETQYF. CDR3 bases: TGTGCCAGCAGTTTACGGACAGGGAGAGAGACCCAGTACTTC.

V is TRBV19 and J is TRBJ1-5; possible D gene TRBD1, 5 bases. Trimming took off 0 bases at V and 7 bases at J, with 13 bases between the two ends. This CDR3 has 15 residues. Germline CDR1 is LNHDA and CDR2 is SQIVND (reference sequence). The CDR3 is CASSIDGGARQPQHF. DNA for the CDR3: TGTGCCAGTAGTATAGATGGAGGGGCTCGACAGCCCCAGCATTTT.